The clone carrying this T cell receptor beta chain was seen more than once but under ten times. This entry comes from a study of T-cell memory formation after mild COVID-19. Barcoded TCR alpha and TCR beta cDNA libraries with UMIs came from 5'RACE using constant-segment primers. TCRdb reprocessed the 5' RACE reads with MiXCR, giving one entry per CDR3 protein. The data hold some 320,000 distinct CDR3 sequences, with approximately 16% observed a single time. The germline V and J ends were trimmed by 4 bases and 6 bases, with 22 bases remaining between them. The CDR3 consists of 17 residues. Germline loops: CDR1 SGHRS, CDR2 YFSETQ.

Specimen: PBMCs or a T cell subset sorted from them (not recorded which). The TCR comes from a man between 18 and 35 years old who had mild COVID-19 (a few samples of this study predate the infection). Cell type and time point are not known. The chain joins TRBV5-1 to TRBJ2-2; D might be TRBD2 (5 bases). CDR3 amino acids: CASSVSLEGNYAGELFF. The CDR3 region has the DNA TGCGCCAGCAGCGTTTCCCTCGAGGGTAACTACGCCGGGGAGCTGTTTTTT.